The 7 T cell receptor beta chains below were found in one sample sequenced in a study of T cell responses to AZD1222 COVID-19 vaccine (dated by TCRdb to the early 2020s). Library prep was done by the immunoSEQ multiplex PCR assay. TCRdb obtained this table from immuneACCESS and retained in-frame rearrangements with V and J assigned. These tables miss some clones; where compared with another copy, unresolved V genes account for less than half of the shortfall, and the remainder is unexplained. Present in this sample are about 120,000 clones, approximately 93% of which were seen just once. Together, the top ten hold approximately 3% of the sample. The time point label, read with the paper, signifies: baseline before first vaccination. The source was peripheral blood, collected on day 0 of AZD1222 vaccination. These TCRs come from an adult in good health.

The V and J genes are TRBV25-1 and TRBJ1-4, with no clear D. V dropped 8 bases and J dropped 0 bases, with 19 bases sitting between them. There are 17 residues in the CDR3. Germline V gene lookup returns CDR1 MGHDK and CDR2 SYGVNS. The CDR3 nucleotides are TGTGCCAGCGGTAGACACGGAGTCACGTCAACTAATGAAAAACTGTTTTTT. Its translation: CASGRHGVTSTNEKLFF.

V is TRBV28 and J is TRBJ2-1, with D possibly matching TRBD2 (5 bases). With 11 bases removed from V and 5 bases from J, the gap between germline ends came to 13 bases. This CDR3 has 12 amino acids. CDR1 and CDR2 (germline): MDHEN, SYDVKM. CDR3 bases: TGTGCCGGCGAGGGTCTAAACAATGAGCAGTTCTTC. Protein sequence: CAGEGLNNEQFF.

The rearrangement uses TRBV2 and TRBJ2-1, with a tentative D call TRBD2 (6 bases). The length of the CDR3 is 16 residues. Trimming shortened V by 3 bases and J by 3 bases, and 15 bases separated the two germline ends. Germline loops: CDR1 SNHLY, CDR2 FYNNEI. The CDR3, as DNA: TGTGCCAGCAGTGACCGGGGAGCGGGCTACTACAATGAGCAGTTCTTC. It translates to CASSDRGAGYYNEQFF.

The chain employs TRBV11-2 and TRBJ2-1, with 7 bases lining up with TRBD1. This CDR3 is 11 amino acids long. CDR1 SGHAT and CDR2 FQNNGV come from the germline V gene. V shed 5 bases, J shed 13 bases, and the junction held 5 bases outside the gene matches. The CDR3 DNA reads as TGTGCCAGCAGCCAGGGGGAAAAACAGTTCTTC. Protein: CASSQGEKQFF.

This sequence joins TRBV19 and TRBJ1-1; D unclear. Looked up from germline, CDR1 is LNHDA and CDR2 is SQIVND (reference sequence). With 5 bases removed from V and 1 base from J, the gap between germline ends came to 14 bases. CDR3 length: 15 residues. As DNA, the CDR3 is TGTGCCAGTAGTCCAACCCTATTCCGGAACACTGAAGCTTTCTTT. Its translation is CASSPTLFRNTEAFF.

V usage is TRBV6-1 and J usage is TRBJ1-5; maybe TRBD1 (5 bases). Germline CDR1 is MNHNS and CDR2 is SASEGT. Trimming shortened V by 4 bases and J by 3 bases, and 16 bases separated the two germline ends. The CDR3 sequence is 16 residues long. The DNA for the CDR3 is TGTGCCAGCAGTGCCCGACAGTCTCTTATCAATCAGCCCCAGCATTTT. Its protein product is CASSARQSLINQPQHF.

The chain links TRBV7-9 to TRBJ1-2; maybe TRBD1 (5 bases). The length of the CDR3 is 15 residues. Trimming removed 3 bases from V and 3 bases from J, with 14 bases in between. Germline V CDR1 and CDR2: SEHNR, FQNEAQ (reference sequence). CDR3 sequence (DNA): TGTGCCAGCAGCTTCGTGGCACGGGGGGACTATGGCTACACCTTC. This codes for CASSFVARGDYGYTF.